Listed below are T cell receptor beta chains from one sample, sequenced in a study of spatial heterogeneity in lung cancer. From the 5' RACE reads, TCRdb called clonotypes with MiXCR, one entry per CDR3 protein. The profile shows 24,000 or so distinct CDR3 sequences, about 7% of them singletons. The sequences come from PBMCs, collected at surgery. The receptors stem from a male donor with early-stage non-small cell lung cancer. Both conserved end residues are part of each CDR3. Each record gives: V gene, CDR3 length, clone size, D gene, J gene, CDR3 DNA, CDR3 protein. A D gene is named only where the DNA matches it firmly. The size field is filled for only some rows; it gives once, few, many or a size class.

V: TRBV14
length: 14
size: many
D: -
J: TRBJ1-1
DNA: TGTGCCAGCAGCCAAGTTCGGGGGAGTACTGAAGCTTTCTTT
CDR3: CASSQVRGSTEAFF

V: TRBV20-1
length: 15
size: few
D: -
J: TRBJ2-3
DNA: TGCAGTGCTAGAGACCCTTTGACTAGTTCAGATACGCAGTATTTT
CDR3: CSARDPLTSSDTQYF

V: TRBV28
length: 17
size: medium-sized
D: TRBD2
J: TRBJ2-2
DNA: TGTGCCAGCAGTTTATGGGCGCTAGCGGGAGGTCCCGGGGAGCTGTTTTTT
CDR3: CASSLWALAGGPGELFF

V: TRBV3-1
length: 16
size: medium-sized
D: TRBD1
J: TRBJ1-2
DNA: TGTGCCAGCAGCCAAGATTTCAGGGGGGCTGAGGGAGGCTACACCTTC
CDR3: CASSQDFRGAEGGYTF

V: TRBV7-2
length: 14
size: many
D: TRBD1
J: TRBJ2-1
DNA: TGTGCCAGCAGCTTAACAGGGGTCCACAATGAGCAGTTCTTC
CDR3: CASSLTGVHNEQFF

V: TRBV4-1
length: 13
size: -
D: -
J: TRBJ2-1
DNA: TGCGCCAGCAGCCAAGACCACGGCCATGAGCAGTTCTTC
CDR3: CASSQDHGHEQFF

V: TRBV5-5
length: 14
size: medium-sized
D: -
J: TRBJ2-3
DNA: TGTGCCAGCAGCTTGGAGTGGGGCGCAGATACGCAGTATTTT
CDR3: CASSLEWGADTQYF

V: TRBV9
length: 15
size: -
D: TRBD2
J: TRBJ2-5
DNA: TGTGCCAGCAGCGTAGGGACTAGCCTCCAAGAGACCCAGTACTTC
CDR3: CASSVGTSLQETQYF

V: TRBV11-2
length: 15
size: few
D: -
J: TRBJ2-7
DNA: TGTGCCAGCAGCTTAGATCCCGCGGCTTCCTACGAGCAGTACTTC
CDR3: CASSLDPAASYEQYF

V: TRBV20-1
length: 12
size: many
D: -
J: TRBJ1-3
DNA: TGCAGTTCTTCGAGCTCTGGAAACACCATATATTTT
CDR3: CSSSSSGNTIYF

V: TRBV11-3
length: 13
size: -
D: -
J: TRBJ2-4
DNA: TGTGCCAGCAGCTTAGGCGCACAAAACATTCAGTGCTTC
CDR3: CASSLGAQNIQCF

V: TRBV5-1
length: 12
size: many
D: -
J: TRBJ1-1
DNA: TGCGCCAGCAGCCAACAGAACACTGAAGCTTTCTTT
CDR3: CASSQQNTEAFF

V: TRBV7-8
length: 18
size: many
D: TRBD1
J: TRBJ1-5
DNA: TGTGCCAGCAGCTCGGCCCGGACAGGGGGAAATTGGAATCAGCCCCAGCATTTT
CDR3: CASSSARTGGNWNQPQHF

V: TRBV20-1
length: 14
size: few
D: -
J: TRBJ2-5
DNA: TGCAGTGCTAGGCCATCAGGAGGGGTAGAGACCCAGTACTTC
CDR3: CSARPSGGVETQYF

V: TRBV28
length: 12
size: -
D: -
J: TRBJ2-1
DNA: TGTGCCAGCACCCCCACTTTGAATGAGCAGTTCTTC
CDR3: CASTPTLNEQFF

V: TRBV20-1
length: 15
size: -
D: TRBD2
J: TRBJ2-7
DNA: TGCAGTGCTAGTCTTGTAAGCGGGAGAATCTACGAGCAGTACTTC
CDR3: CSASLVSGRIYEQYF

V: TRBV7-9
length: 14
size: -
D: TRBD2
J: TRBJ2-3
DNA: TGTGCCACGCTAGCGGGGGGAAGCACAGATACGCAGTATTTT
CDR3: CATLAGGSTDTQYF

V: TRBV20-1
length: 15
size: many
D: -
J: TRBJ2-4
DNA: TGCAGTGCCGAGGGGAGTCTAGCGAAAAGTAACATTCAGTACTTC
CDR3: CSAEGSLAKSNIQYF

V: TRBV7-2
length: 15
size: many
D: -
J: TRBJ2-3
DNA: TGTGCCAGCAGCTCCTACTCCTCTGAGGCAGATACGCAGTATTTT
CDR3: CASSSYSSEADTQYF

V: TRBV10-2
length: 14
size: many
D: -
J: TRBJ1-2
DNA: TGCGCCAGCAGTGAGTCTCGGACCACCTATGGCTACACCTTC
CDR3: CASSESRTTYGYTF

V: TRBV28
length: 12
size: many
D: -
J: TRBJ1-5
DNA: TGTGCCAGCGACGATCAGAATCAGCCCCAGCATTTT
CDR3: CASDDQNQPQHF

V: TRBV5-1
length: 16
size: many
D: -
J: TRBJ2-7
DNA: TGCGCCAGCAGCTTCACCCCTCAGGGAAATCCCTACGAGCAGTACTTC
CDR3: CASSFTPQGNPYEQYF

V: TRBV6-5
length: 14
size: many
D: TRBD1
J: TRBJ2-5
DNA: TGTGCCAGCAGTTACGGACAGGGGAGCGAGACCCAGTACTTC
CDR3: CASSYGQGSETQYF

V: TRBV28
length: 12
size: many
D: -
J: TRBJ1-2
DNA: TGTGCCAGCCACATCCGTAACTATGGCTACACCTTC
CDR3: CASHIRNYGYTF

V: TRBV29-1
length: 10
size: few
D: -
J: TRBJ2-7
DNA: TGCAGCGTGAGAGACTACGAGCAGTACTTC
CDR3: CSVRDYEQYF

V: TRBV3-1
length: 14
size: few
D: -
J: TRBJ1-5
DNA: TGTGCCAGCAGCCAAGAGGGCCGTCGGGAGCCCCAGCATTTT
CDR3: CASSQEGRREPQHF

V: TRBV4-1
length: 13
size: many
D: -
J: TRBJ1-1
DNA: TGCGCCAGCTGCGAAAGCCTTAACACTGAAGCTTTCTTT
CDR3: CASCESLNTEAFF

V: TRBV19
length: 15
size: many
D: TRBD1
J: TRBJ2-3
DNA: TGTGCCAGTAGTAAGGCGACAGGGGCCTTAGATACGCAGTATTTT
CDR3: CASSKATGALDTQYF

V: TRBV6-5
length: 15
size: -
D: TRBD2
J: TRBJ2-5
DNA: TGTGCCAGCAGTTACTCGCAAGCGGGGAAAGAGACCCAGTACTTC
CDR3: CASSYSQAGKETQYF

V: TRBV10-3
length: 14
size: many
D: -
J: TRBJ2-3
DNA: TGTGCCATCAGTGGCAATAGCCTTTCAGATACGCAGTATTTT
CDR3: CAISGNSLSDTQYF

V: TRBV12-3/TRBV12-4
length: 14
size: many
D: -
J: TRBJ2-3
DNA: TGTGCCAGCATATTGGGGGGAGCGGGAGATACGCAGTATTTT
CDR3: CASILGGAGDTQYF

V: TRBV5-1
length: 12
size: many
D: -
J: TRBJ2-1
DNA: TGCGCCAGCAGCCCAATGACCAATGAGCAGTTCTTC
CDR3: CASSPMTNEQFF

V: TRBV20-1
length: 15
size: many
D: -
J: TRBJ2-3
DNA: TGCAGGGGGCAGGGGACGTTGAAGTCAGCAGATACGCAGTATTTT
CDR3: CRGQGTLKSADTQYF

V: TRBV18
length: 13
size: few
D: -
J: TRBJ1-2
DNA: TGTGCCAGCTCAGAGACTACTAACTATGGCTACACCTTC
CDR3: CASSETTNYGYTF

V: TRBV20-1
length: 13
size: many
D: -
J: TRBJ2-3
DNA: TGCAGTGCTAGACCCCACGGCACAGATACGCAGTATTTT
CDR3: CSARPHGTDTQYF

V: TRBV24-1
length: 13
size: many
D: TRBD1
J: TRBJ2-2
DNA: TGTGCCACCAAGGGGGCGAAGACCGGGGAGCTGTTTTTT
CDR3: CATKGAKTGELFF

V: TRBV10-2
length: 11
size: many
D: -
J: TRBJ1-4
DNA: TGCGCCAGCATGAGCGGTGAAAAACTGTTTTTT
CDR3: CASMSGEKLFF

V: TRBV27
length: 14
size: -
D: -
J: TRBJ1-1
DNA: TGTGCCAGCAGTTTATTTTGGGGGGCGGCTGAAGCTTTCTTT
CDR3: CASSLFWGAAEAFF

V: TRBV14
length: 14
size: many
D: TRBD1
J: TRBJ2-2
DNA: TGTGCCAGCAGCAGGGACAGCCGAACCGGGGAGCTGTTTTTT
CDR3: CASSRDSRTGELFF

V: TRBV28
length: 12
size: -
D: TRBD2
J: TRBJ2-1
DNA: TGTTCATCTAGCGGGAGGTTTGGTGAGCAGTTCTTC
CDR3: CSSSGRFGEQFF

V: TRBV7-9
length: 15
size: many
D: -
J: TRBJ2-6
DNA: TGTGCCAGCAGCTTTCAGGCCTCTGGGGCCAACGTCCTGACTTTC
CDR3: CASSFQASGANVLTF